The next 15 T cell receptor beta chains were all read from a single sample in a study of blood T cell repertoires in COVID-19. Clones were sequenced by immunoSEQ multiplex PCR, and TCRdb holds only the in-frame ones, with some missing. The table includes around 500,000 clones, roughly 85% detected once. Sequenced: peripheral blood. Receptors were obtained from a human donor in a cohort sampled during active COVID-19.

This clone is a singleton in its sample. The chain recombines TRBV3-1 (or the pseudogene TRBV3-2) with TRBJ2-3, with D maybe TRBD1 (5 bases). This CDR3 has 13 residues. Per the germline V gene, CDR1 is LGHDT and CDR2 is YNNKEL (reference sequence). The ends were cut back, 5 bases at V and 4 bases at J, with 10 bases in the middle. The CDR3 DNA sequence: TGTGCCAGCAGCGACAGAGGTTCAGATACGCAGTATTTT. Its protein product is CASSDRGSDTQYF.

This sequence joins TRBV29-1 and TRBJ1-2, with D unresolved. Germline assignment: CDR1 SQVTM and CDR2 ANQGSEA. The CDR3 has 12 residues. V lost 4 bases and J lost 0, with 6 bases in between. The CDR3 spells CSVGHANYGYTF. DNA for the CDR3: TGCAGCGTTGGACACGCTAACTATGGCTACACCTTC.

This sequence joins TRBV27 and TRBJ2-7, with 8 bases identical to TRBD1. V dropped 5 bases and J dropped 3; count of bases not matched to a gene: 9. Germline assignment: CDR1 MNHEY and CDR2 SMNVEV (reference sequence). This CDR3 has 15 residues. The CDR3 DNA follows: TGTGCCAGCAGTCCGAGGACAGGGAAGGACTACGAGCAGTACTTC. Its translation is CASSPRTGKDYEQYF.

In this sample, this clone turned up once. The rearrangement uses TRBV28 and TRBJ1-2; maybe TRBD1 (6 bases). Germline lookup yields CDR1 MDHEN and CDR2 SYDVKM. V was clipped by 5 bases and J by 5 bases, with 12 bases between them. The CDR3 is 13 amino acids. CDR3 loop: CASSLRGGYGYTF. The CDR3 region has the DNA TGTGCCAGCAGTCTCAGGGGAGGGTATGGCTACACCTTC.

V gene TRBV5-1 combines with J gene TRBJ2-7, with D perhaps TRBD2 (5 bases). The CDR3 runs to 14 residues. V lost 3 bases to trimming and J lost 3 bases, with 13 bases between them. Looked up from germline, CDR1 is SGHRS and CDR2 is YFSETQ. The CDR3 here is CASSSPGTHYEQYF. The CDR3 DNA reads TGCGCCAGCAGCTCACCGGGAACCCACTACGAGCAGTACTTC.

This chain uses TRBV11-3 with TRBJ2-1, with 8 bases that match TRBD2. The CDR3 has 15 amino acids. V lost 5 bases and J lost 0; bases outside the gene matches: 3. CDR1 and CDR2 (germline): SGHNT, YENEEA. The CDR3 DNA is TGTGCCAGCAGCCAAGCGGGAGACTCCTACAATGAGCAGTTCTTC. This gives the protein CASSQAGDSYNEQFF.

CDR3 region: CASSVSGVGNEQFF. Here the CDR3 DNA reads TGTGCCTCCAGCGTCAGCGGGGTGGGAAATGAGCAGTTCTTC. V gene TRBV6-5 combines with J gene TRBJ2-1; 7 bases are a match to TRBD2. This CDR3 contains 14 residues. V trimming: 11 bases; J trimming: 7 bases; junction bases outside the gene matches: 14. Germline CDR1 is MNHEY and CDR2 is SVGAGI.

This chain joins TRBV27 and TRBJ2-1, with D perhaps matching TRBD2 (5 bases). V lost 6 bases and J 2 bases, leaving 14 bases between the germline ends. Germline V lookup: CDR1 MNHEY, CDR2 SMNVEV (reference sequence). This CDR3 has 15 residues. The CDR3 here is CASSPQRQTYNEQFF. The CDR3 coding sequence is TGTGCCAGCAGCCCTCAGCGGCAGACCTACAATGAGCAGTTCTTC.

The chain carries TRBV6-4 and TRBJ1-6; 8 bases match TRBD1. Germline CDR1 is MRHNA and CDR2 is SNTAGT. Unmatched junction bases numbered 3, after V lost 4 bases and J lost 4 bases. The CDR3 extends over 15 amino acids. CDR3 coding DNA: TGTGCCAGCAGTGTGGGGACAGGTTATAATTCACCCCTCCACTTT. Its translation is CASSVGTGYNSPLHF.

The rearrangement links TRBV6-5 to TRBJ1-5; weak D call: TRBD1 (5 bases). The CDR3 runs to 13 residues. The V end lost 5 bases, the J end lost 1 base, and 6 bases lay between the germline ends. The germline CDR1 and CDR2 sequences are MNHEY and SVGAGI. For the CDR3, the DNA is TGTGCCAGCAGTCGGACAAGCAATCAGCCCCAGCATTTT. Translating gives CASSRTSNQPQHF.

CDR3 in amino acids: CASSLGTQAPTDTQYF. The DNA for the CDR3 is TGTGCCAGCAGCTTGGGGACTCAAGCCCCCACAGATACGCAGTATTTT. The chain carries TRBV5-4 and TRBJ2-3; tentatively, D is TRBD2 (5 bases). Germline CDR1 is SGHNT and CDR2 is YYREEE (reference sequence). Deletions cut 0 bases from V and 2 bases from J, with 13 bases between. This CDR3 contains 16 residues.

The chain combines TRBV6-5 with TRBJ2-7; possibly TRBD2 for D (5 bases). V lost 6 bases, J lost 4 bases, and 13 bases lay in between. The CDR3 consists of 13 residues. CDR1 and CDR2 from the germline V gene are MNHEY and SVGAGI. The CDR3 loop is CASSDFGLYEQYF. The CDR3 DNA reads TGTGCCAGCAGCGATTTTGGACTTTACGAGCAGTACTTC.

Only one count was recorded for this clone. This sequence joins TRBV19 and TRBJ2-3; 7 bases are a match to TRBD2. Germline CDR1 reads LNHDA; CDR2 reads SQIVND (reference sequence). The CDR3 has 16 amino acids. J gave up 6 bases and V 5 bases, and 14 bases lay outside the gene matches. The CDR3 is CASSSRSGPGTDTQYF. In DNA form, the CDR3 reads TGTGCCAGTAGTTCCCGTAGCGGGCCGGGGACGGATACGCAGTATTTT.

V usage is TRBV3-1 (or the pseudogene TRBV3-2) and J usage is TRBJ2-1; no definite D call. The CDR3 covers 14 residues. Trimming took off 0 bases at V and 9 bases at J, with 12 bases between the two ends. Germline loops: CDR1 LGHDT, CDR2 YNNKEL (reference sequence). CDR3 sequence: CASSQDRARIEQFF. The CDR3, as DNA: TGTGCCAGCAGCCAAGATCGAGCCAGGATTGAGCAGTTCTTC.

This chain connects TRBV5-1 to TRBJ2-5; D is perhaps TRBD2 (7 bases). The CDR3 contains 15 residues. CDR1 and CDR2 from the germline V gene are SGHRS and YFSETQ. Trimming left V 1 base short and J 1 base short, with 11 bases between. As DNA, the CDR3 is TGCGCCAGCAGCTTGACGGGGGGCAGCCAAGAGACCCAGTACTTC. Its protein product is CASSLTGGSQETQYF.